These 11 T cell receptor beta chains came from one sample sequenced in a study of a mutant IDH1 vaccine in newly diagnosed glioma. Sample time point: week 23, last vaccination. The study gave 300 ug of mutant IDH1 20-mer peptide per vaccine dose, with topical imiquimod. Assay used: immunoSEQ multiplex PCR; TCRdb lists only in-frame clones, some missing. Among 20,000 to 25,000 clones listed, about four fifths were seen once. Their antigens are not known. The source material was PBMCs, sampled from a glioma patient whose treatment included an IDH1 peptide vaccine. The source is a man aged 25-40 years with glioma.

The rearrangement links TRBV5-8 to TRBJ2-1, with TRBD1 identical over 9 bases. Trimming at V came to 5 bases and at J to 5 bases, leaving 5 bases not matched to a gene. CDR3 length: 14 residues. The V gene's germline CDR1 is SGHTS and CDR2 YDEGEE. CDR3 sequence reads: CASRPGTGHNEQFF. The CDR3 DNA follows: TGTGCCAGCAGACCCGGGACAGGGCACAATGAGCAGTTCTTC.

The V gene is TRBV9, the J gene TRBJ2-1; 8 bases line up with TRBD2. This CDR3 is built from 15 residues. Germline values: CDR1 SGDLS, CDR2 YYNGEE. With V trimmed by 4 bases and J by 1 base, 4 bases remained unmatched. Here the CDR3 DNA reads TGTGCCAGCAGCTCCTCTAGCGGGTCCTACAATGAGCAGTTCTTC. Translation gives CASSSSSGSYNEQFF.

This chain uses TRBV20-1 with TRBJ2-7; D call uncertain. The CDR3 loop spans 11 amino acids. Germline V lookup: CDR1 DFQATT, CDR2 SNEGSKA (reference sequence). V gave up 3 bases and J gave up 6 bases, with 9 bases separating them. CDR3 loop: CSARVLGEQYF. The CDR3 nucleotides read TGCAGTGCTAGGGTTCTTGGCGAGCAGTACTTC.

This chain links TRBV6-6 with TRBJ1-2, with D perhaps matching TRBD1 (5 bases). CDR3 length: 16 amino acids. Trimming pared 2 bases from V and 6 bases from J, leaving 19 bases between. Germline-derived CDR1 and CDR2 are MNHNY and SVGAGI (reference sequence). The CDR3 bases are TGTGCCAGCAGTTACACAGGAGGGGCCTCCGGCGATGGCTACACCTTC. Translated: CASSYTGGASGDGYTF.

This chain links TRBV11-1 with TRBJ1-1, with TRBD1 as a possible D gene (5 bases). Germline V gives CDR1 SGHAT, CDR2 FQDESV (reference sequence). The V and J ends lost 6 bases and 1 base respectively, with 12 bases between them. The CDR3 is made up of 14 amino acids. The CDR3, as DNA: TGTGCCAGCAGTTTCCTCGGGGGGAACACTGAAGCTTTCTTT. Its translation is CASSFLGGNTEAFF.

The rearrangement joins TRBV6-5 to TRBJ1-3; 9 bases line up with TRBD1. The V and J ends lost 6 bases and 6 bases, in that order; junction bases with no gene match: 6. The CDR3 has 14 amino acids. CDR1 and CDR2 (germline): MNHEY, SVGAGI. CDR3 protein: CASSNGQGINTIYF. The CDR3 nucleotides are TGTGCCAGCAGCAACGGACAGGGGATAAACACCATATATTTT.

This clone was found once. V is TRBV4-1 and J is TRBJ2-5; 9 nucleotides align to TRBD2. Germline loops: CDR1 MGHRA, CDR2 YSYEKL. This CDR3 contains 19 residues. The junction had 17 bases not matched to a gene; V was cut back by 4 bases and J by 2 bases. Here the CDR3 DNA reads TGCGCCAGCAGCCCCCCCGGCAGGCGGGAGGGATCCGCTCAAGAGACCCAGTACTTC. This encodes CASSPPGRREGSAQETQYF.

The rearrangement uses TRBV18 and TRBJ2-7, with D perhaps being TRBD1 or TRBD2 (5 bases each). This CDR3 region has 14 residues. Germline values: CDR1 KGHSH, CDR2 LQKENI. V shed 3 bases and J shed 3 bases, with 12 bases lying between them. CDR3 protein: CASSPTGTLYEQYF. The CDR3 region has the DNA TGTGCCAGCTCACCTACCGGGACGCTCTACGAGCAGTACTTC. The entire variable domain, with the rest obtained from reference TRBV18 and TRBJ2-7, is as follows: NAGVMQNPRHLVRRRGQEARLRCSPMKGHSHVYWYRQLPEEGLKFMVYLQKENIIDESGMPKERFSAEFPKEGPSILRIQQVVRGDSAAYFCASSPTGTLYEQYFGPGTRLTVT.

This chain joins TRBV28 and TRBJ1-2, with D uncertain. Germline V CDR1 and CDR2: MDHEN, SYDVKM. The germline V and J ends were trimmed by 5 bases and 5 bases, with 9 bases remaining between them. CDR3 length: 12 amino acids. CDR3 loop: CASSLRLYGYTF. CDR3 nucleotides: TGTGCCAGCAGTCTCAGGCTGTATGGCTACACCTTC.

J is TRBJ2-7 and V is TRBV30, with TRBD1 identical over 10 bases. The CDR3 consists of 13 residues. From germline, CDR1 is GTSNPN and CDR2 SVGIG (reference sequence). The V gene end was trimmed by 4 bases and the J gene end by 6 bases; junction bases not matched to a gene: 6. The CDR3 reads CAWNMDRGSEQYF. The CDR3 DNA is TGTGCCTGGAACATGGACAGGGGGAGCGAGCAGTACTTC.

The J gene is TRBJ2-2, the V gene TRBV27; 7 bases align to TRBD1. The CDR3 runs to 13 residues. V was pared by 5 bases and J by 5 bases, with 2 bases of the junction left unmatched. Germline V CDR1 and CDR2: MNHEY, SMNVEV (reference sequence). The CDR3 DNA follows: TGTGCCAGCAGTACGACAGGGACCGGGGAGCTGTTTTTT. This sequence encodes CASSTTGTGELFF.